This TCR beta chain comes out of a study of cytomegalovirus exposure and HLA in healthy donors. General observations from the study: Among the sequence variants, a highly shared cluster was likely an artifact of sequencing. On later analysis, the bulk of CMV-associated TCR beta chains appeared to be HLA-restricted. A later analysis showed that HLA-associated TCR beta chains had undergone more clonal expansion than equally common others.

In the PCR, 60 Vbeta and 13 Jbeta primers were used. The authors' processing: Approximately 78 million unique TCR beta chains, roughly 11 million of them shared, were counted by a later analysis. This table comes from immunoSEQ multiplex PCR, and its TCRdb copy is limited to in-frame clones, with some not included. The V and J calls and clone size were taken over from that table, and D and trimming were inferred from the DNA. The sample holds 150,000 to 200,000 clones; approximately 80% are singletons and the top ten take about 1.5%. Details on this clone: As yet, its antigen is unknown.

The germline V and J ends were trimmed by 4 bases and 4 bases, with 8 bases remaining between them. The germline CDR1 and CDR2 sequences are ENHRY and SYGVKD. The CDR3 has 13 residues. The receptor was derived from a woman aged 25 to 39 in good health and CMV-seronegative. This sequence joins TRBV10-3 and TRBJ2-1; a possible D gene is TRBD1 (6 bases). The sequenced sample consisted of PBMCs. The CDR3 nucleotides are TGTGCCATCAGTGGGGACAATTACAATGAGCAGTTCTTC. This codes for CAISGDNYNEQFF.